The 30 T cell receptor beta chains reported below all come from one sample, sequenced in a study of cytomegalovirus exposure and HLA in healthy donors. The PCR employed 60 Vbeta primers together with 13 Jbeta primers. Data came from immunoSEQ multiplex PCR; TCRdb stores just in-frame clones and leaves some out. The data hold approximately 74,000 clones, with 70% to 85% observed a single time. Sample: PBMCs. The receptors originated from a man aged 55 to 70 in good health and CMV-seropositive.

This rearrangement joins TRBV4-1 to TRBJ2-7; possible D gene TRBD1, 5 bases. The V and J ends lost 3 bases and 3 bases respectively, with 9 bases between them. This CDR3 is built from 13 residues. Per the germline V gene, CDR1 is MGHRA and CDR2 is YSYEKL. CDR3 sequence reads: CASSQAGNYEQYF. In DNA form, the CDR3 reads TGCGCCAGCAGCCAGGCAGGGAACTACGAGCAGTACTTC.

Within the sample, this clone is medium-sized. The chain uses TRBV2 and TRBJ1-4, with D uncertain. Germline V gene data show CDR1 as SNHLY and CDR2 as FYNNEI. This CDR3 has 15 amino acids. V lost 7 bases to trimming and J lost 0 bases, with 12 bases between them. The CDR3 here is CASMGWGATNEKLFF. Written as DNA, the CDR3 is TGTGCCAGCATGGGGTGGGGAGCAACTAATGAAAAACTGTTTTTT.

This clone was counted between two and nine times. The chain recombines TRBV29-1 with TRBJ1-5, with 8 bases that match TRBD1. With 4 bases clipped from V and 2 bases from J, the junction kept 1 base outside the gene matches. CDR3 length: 13 residues. The V gene's germline CDR1 is SQVTM and CDR2 ANQGSEA. DNA of the CDR3: TGCAGCGTTGCGACAGGGGGCAATCAGCCCCAGCATTTT. Translating it yields CSVATGGNQPQHF.

The J gene is TRBJ2-3, the V gene TRBV9, with 14 bases aligning to TRBD2. V shed 3 bases, J shed 0 bases, and the junction held 3 bases outside the gene matches. The CDR3 is made up of 17 amino acids. CDR1 is SGDLS and CDR2 is YYNGEE in the germline V gene. The CDR3 DNA sequence: TGTGCCAGCAGCGCCGGACTAGCGGGGGGCAGCACAGATACGCAGTATTTT. Translated: CASSAGLAGGSTDTQYF. Full variable domain (outside the CDR3, taken from reference TRBV9 and TRBJ2-3): DSGVTQTPKHLITATGQRVTLRCSPRSGDLSVYWYQQSLDQGLQFLIQYYNGEERAKGNILERFSAQQFPDLHSELNLSSLELGDSALYFCASSAGLAGGSTDTQYFGPGTRLTVL.

This clone was detected only once. The chain couples TRBV10-3 to TRBJ2-7; 8 nucleotides agree with TRBD2. The CDR3 length is 14 residues. Trimming cost V 5 bases and J 3 bases; bases outside gene matches: 6. Germline values: CDR1 ENHRY, CDR2 SYGVKD. The DNA of the CDR3 is TGTGCCATCAGTTCCGGGACTAGTGGCTACGAGCAGTACTTC. It is translated as CAISSGTSGYEQYF.

The chain is built from TRBV6-4 and TRBJ1-2; TRBD1 matches 7 bases. CDR3 length: 13 residues. Losses at the gene ends were 6 bases for V and 4 bases for J; bases not matched to a gene: 5. Germline V gives CDR1 MRHNA, CDR2 SNTAGT. The DNA for the CDR3 is TGTGCCAGCAGCCCAGGGGGAGCCTATGGCTACACCTTC. Translated: CASSPGGAYGYTF.

The J gene is TRBJ1-4, the V gene TRBV11-2; TRBD1 might be the D (6 bases). The germline CDR1 and CDR2 sequences are SGHAT and FQNNGV. Trimming removed 2 bases at V and 8 bases at J, with 21 bases between. The CDR3 extends over 17 amino acids. DNA for the CDR3: TGTGCCAGCAGCTTAAATCGTCCGACAGGCGGAGGAGAAAAACTGTTTTTT. This codes for CASSLNRPTGGGEKLFF.

V and J are TRBV14 and TRBJ1-1; possible D gene TRBD1, 5 bases. The CDR3 contains 12 residues. V lost 8 bases and J 2 bases, leaving 9 bases between the germline ends. Germline-derived CDR1 and CDR2 are SGHDN and FVKESK. The CDR3 loop is CASGGLNTEAFF. The CDR3 nucleotides are TGTGCCAGCGGGGGACTAAACACTGAAGCTTTCTTT.

The rearrangement joins TRBV4-1 to TRBJ2-7, with 9 positions matching TRBD1. This CDR3 region has 13 residues. Germline-derived CDR1 and CDR2 are MGHRA and YSYEKL. The V and J ends lost 5 bases and 4 bases, in that order; junction bases with no gene match: 3. CDR3 coding DNA: TGCGCCAGCAGCGACGGGACAGGGTACGAGCAGTACTTC. Protein sequence: CASSDGTGYEQYF.

The chain links TRBV2 to TRBJ1-2, with 7 bases matching TRBD1. The CDR3 runs 14 residues. Trimming took 4 bases from V and 0 from J; bases not matched to a gene: 2. Germline-derived CDR1 and CDR2 are SNHLY and FYNNEI. The CDR3 nucleotides read TGTGCCAGCAGTGGGGACAGCGCTAACTATGGCTACACCTTC. Its translation: CASSGDSANYGYTF.

This chain uses TRBV2 with TRBJ2-2; 10 bases match TRBD2. This CDR3 is 19 amino acids long. V was clipped by 3 bases and J by 4 bases; unmatched bases: 14. CDR1 is SNHLY and CDR2 is FYNNEI in the germline V gene. CDR3 DNA sequence: TGTGCCAGCAGTGACAAGGCAGGGCTAGCGGGAGTTATCACCGGGGAGCTGTTTTTT. Its translation: CASSDKAGLAGVITGELFF.

The chain recombines TRBV6-1 with TRBJ1-1; TRBD1 matches 7 bases. J gave up 5 bases and V 7 bases, and 7 bases lay outside the gene matches. This CDR3 has 13 residues. CDR1 is MNHNS, CDR2 SASEGT, per germline. The CDR3 region is CASKSGTVTEAFF. CDR3 nucleotide sequence: TGTGCCAGCAAGTCGGGGACAGTGACTGAAGCTTTCTTT.

This rearrangement joins TRBV7-8 to TRBJ1-5; D is uncertain. Germline V gives CDR1 SGHVS, CDR2 FQNEAQ. V lost 1 base and J lost 0, with 13 bases in between. The CDR3 sequence is 17 residues long. The CDR3 spells CASSLVVSRYSNQPQHF. CDR3 nucleotide sequence: TGTGCCAGCAGCTTAGTGGTTTCGAGATATAGCAATCAGCCCCAGCATTTT. The variable domain in full, completed from reference TRBV7-8 and TRBJ1-5, reads GAGVSQSPRYKVAKRGQDVALRCDPISGHVSLFWYQQALGQGPEFLTYFQNEAQLDKSGLPSDRFFAERPEGSVSTLKIQRTQQEDSAVYLCASSLVVSRYSNQPQHFGDGTRLSIL.

V usage is TRBV6-4 and J usage is TRBJ2-6, with D unresolved. V gave up 1 base and J gave up 4 bases, with 5 bases separating them. CDR1 MRHNA and CDR2 SNTAGT come from the germline V gene. This CDR3 comprises 14 residues. The CDR3 coding sequence is TGTGCCAGCAGTGACTTGGCCGGGGCCAACGTCCTGACTTTC. Translation: CASSDLAGANVLTF.

J is TRBJ1-4 and V is TRBV6-1; 9 positions agree with TRBD1. Trimming cost V 3 bases and J 3 bases; bases outside gene matches: 5. Germline V gene sequence: CDR1 MNHNS, CDR2 SASEGT. The CDR3 loop spans 16 amino acids. The CDR3 DNA sequence: TGTGCCAGCAGTGAGCACACAGGGGGCTCTAATGAAAAACTGTTTTTT. This sequence encodes CASSEHTGGSNEKLFF.

This rearrangement joins TRBV6-5 to TRBJ1-1; unclear D gene. The CDR3 contains 15 residues. V was cut by 2 bases and J by 10 bases, with 20 bases left in between. The germline V gene encodes CDR1 MNHEY and CDR2 SVGAGI. CDR3: CASSYGRGYRFGAFF. The CDR3 nucleotides are TGTGCCAGCAGTTACGGCCGGGGATATCGGTTTGGAGCTTTCTTT.

V usage is TRBV6-5 and J usage is TRBJ2-7, with a weak D call TRBD2 (5 bases). Germline-derived CDR1 and CDR2 are MNHEY and SVGAGI. The CDR3 is 15 residues long. The V gene lost 6 bases and the J gene lost 3 bases, with 18 bases spanning the gap. The CDR3 DNA sequence: TGTGCCAGCAGCCGCATAGGACTTATAGACTACGAGCAGTACTTC. Its translation: CASSRIGLIDYEQYF.

This clone was counted only a few times. The chain recombines TRBV6-1 with TRBJ2-2, with D hard to call. The CDR3 length is 16 residues. Germline CDR1 and CDR2: MNHNS and SASEGT. Trimming stripped 4 bases from V and 0 bases from J, with 12 bases between. The chain's CDR3 is CASSGSVASNTGELFF. The CDR3 nucleotides read TGTGCCAGCAGTGGGTCAGTCGCATCGAACACCGGGGAGCTGTTTTTT.

The rearrangement uses TRBV29-1 and TRBJ2-7, with D unresolved. There are 13 residues in the CDR3. V gave up 2 bases and J gave up 1 base, with 9 bases separating them. The V gene's germline CDR1 is SQVTM and CDR2 ANQGSEA. The CDR3 reads CSVEKYGSYEQYF. CDR3 nucleotide sequence: TGCAGCGTTGAAAAATACGGTTCCTACGAGCAGTACTTC.

The table lists this clone with a count of one. The J gene is TRBJ2-5, the V gene TRBV6-5; tentative D call: TRBD2 (5 bases). The CDR3 is 12 amino acids. V dropped 5 bases and J dropped 7 bases, with 11 bases sitting between them. Per the germline V gene, CDR1 is MNHEY and CDR2 is SVGAGI. CDR3 sequence: CASSNSAVTQYF. DNA for the CDR3: TGTGCCAGCAGTAATAGCGCCGTGACCCAGTACTTC.

The J gene is TRBJ2-7, the V gene TRBV10-3; the D is unclear. The CDR3 spans 12 residues. Germline-derived CDR1 and CDR2 are ENHRY and SYGVKD. Trimming left V 4 bases short and J 1 base short, with 5 bases between. As DNA, the CDR3 is TGTGCCATCAGTGCACAGTCCTACGAGCAGTACTTC. Translation gives CAISAQSYEQYF.

The gene calls are TRBV4-1 and TRBJ1-1, with 8 bases that match TRBD1. The CDR3 has 15 residues. V shed 3 bases and J 1 base; nucleotides not matched to a gene: 4. The germline V gene has CDR1 MGHRA and CDR2 YSYEKL. The CDR3 is CASSQDGTGNTEAFF. CDR3 nucleotides: TGCGCCAGCAGCCAGGACGGGACAGGGAACACTGAAGCTTTCTTT.

The V call is TRBV7-9, the J call TRBJ2-5, with 13 bases that match TRBD2. V dropped 3 bases and J dropped 5; count of bases not matched to a gene: 9. Germline V gives CDR1 SEHNR, CDR2 FQNEAQ (reference sequence). The CDR3 covers 17 residues. The CDR3 region has the DNA TGTGCCAGCAGCTTCGGACTAGCGGGAGACTTCTATGAGACCCAGTACTTC. It encodes CASSFGLAGDFYETQYF.

In its sample, this clone was seen once. The chain joins TRBV2 to TRBJ2-7; D is possibly TRBD1 (5 bases). This CDR3 region has 15 residues. V lost 4 bases and J lost 3, with 16 bases in between. CDR1 is SNHLY and CDR2 is FYNNEI in the germline V gene. CDR3: CASSGFGQQFYEQYF. The CDR3 DNA follows: TGTGCCAGCAGTGGGTTCGGACAACAATTCTACGAGCAGTACTTC. Supplemented by reference TRBV2 and TRBJ2-7, the full variable domain reads EPEVTQTPSHQVTQMGQEVILRCVPISNHLYFYWYRQILGQKVEFLVSFYNNEISEKSEIFDDQFSVERPDGSNFTLKIRSTKLEDSAMYFCASSGFGQQFYEQYFGPGTRLTVT.

The chain couples TRBV4-1 to TRBJ2-5, with a possible D match to TRBD2 (6 bases). V shed 1 base and J shed 2 bases, with 14 bases lying between them. CDR1 and CDR2 from the germline V gene are MGHRA and YSYEKL. CDR3 size: 16 residues. In nucleotides, the CDR3 is TGCGCCAGCAGCCAAGTCCGGGAGAGAATACAAGAGACCCAGTACTTC. Encoded protein: CASSQVRERIQETQYF.

This clone was observed a few times. This chain joins TRBV7-6 and TRBJ2-7; 11 bases fit TRBD2. In germline, CDR1 is SGHVS, CDR2 FNYEAQ. The trim removed 5 bases at V and 0 bases at J, leaving 3 bases unmatched. CDR3 length equals 15 residues. CDR3 protein: CASSRLAGTSYEQYF. The CDR3 DNA is TGTGCCAGCAGCCGACTAGCGGGGACCTCCTACGAGCAGTACTTC.

This clone showed up just a few times. The chain recombines TRBV19 with TRBJ2-2, with 9 positions matching TRBD1. The J segment lost 5 bases and the V segment lost 4 bases, leaving 23 bases of the junction unmatched. In germline, CDR1 is LNHDA, CDR2 SQIVND (reference sequence). The CDR3 length is 21 residues. DNA for the CDR3: TGTGCCAGTAGTAAAATTGCCACCGGGACAGGGATTCATTTGGTAACCGGGGAGCTGTTTTTT. Its protein is CASSKIATGTGIHLVTGELFF.

This sequence joins TRBV7-9 and TRBJ1-4, with TRBD1 identical over 7 bases. J lost 0 bases, V lost 4 bases, and 8 bases had no gene match. The CDR3 is 17 residues long. Germline V gene sequence: CDR1 SEHNR, CDR2 FQNEAQ (reference sequence). In DNA form, the CDR3 reads TGTGCCAGCAGCTACACAGGGCAGGGGGCAACTAATGAAAAACTGTTTTTT. Amino acid sequence: CASSYTGQGATNEKLFF.

In this sample, this clone turned up a few times. The rearrangement joins TRBV5-1 to TRBJ2-3, with 10 bases identical to TRBD2. Germline V gene data show CDR1 as SGHRS and CDR2 as YFSETQ. The CDR3 is 18 residues long. J gave up 2 bases and V 4 bases, and 13 bases lay outside the gene matches. The CDR3 is CASSIGERAGGTTDTQYF. CDR3 nucleotide sequence: TGCGCCAGCAGCATCGGCGAAAGAGCGGGAGGGACCACAGATACGCAGTATTTT.

The rearrangement joins TRBV25-1 to TRBJ2-7; TRBD2 agrees at 7 bases. The CDR3 sequence is 14 residues long. V trimming: 2 bases; J trimming: 5 bases; junction bases outside the gene matches: 6. CDR1 is MGHDK, CDR2 SYGVNS, per germline. The CDR3 region is CASSEEGGPNEQYF. Here the CDR3 DNA reads TGTGCCAGCAGTGAAGAGGGAGGGCCTAACGAGCAGTACTTC.